The subject of this entry is one T cell receptor (beta chain). The specificity of this receptor is unknown. No base quality values were provided; no much bigger clone lies one nucleotide off. This specimen's time point label, per the study, means: baseline before first vaccination. Vaccinee samples were obtained from the UK trials COV001 and COV002, which included a single-blind randomized controlled phase 2/3 trial of AZD1222 (ChAdOx1 nCoV-19) in healthy adults. For TCRbeta chain sequencing, PBMC samples from trial participants were taken at day 0 and at day 28 after the second dose. This record comes from a study of T cell responses to AZD1222 COVID-19 vaccine (dated by TCRdb to 2020 to 2022). Study-level background: AZD1222 recipients given second doses at about 4 weeks or at about 12 weeks were pooled, since spike-specific TCR depth and breadth were not found to differ between the two schedules. Trial participants were enrolled by age into subgroups of 18-55, 56-69 and 70-plus years, and 148, 28 and 57 TCR-sequenced participants, respectively, were included in these subgroups. TCR sequencing covered fewer than 250 trial participants: nearly 210 given two doses of AZD1222 and 26 given two doses of MenACWY control vaccine. Overall results and qualifications from the work: Conclusions about previously exposed vaccinees are limited because only a handful of AZD1222 recipients were SARS-CoV-2 seropositive at baseline. The 56-69-year group was small, and its depth increase did not reach significance, likely because of low power. Most participants were white British and females outnumbered males, and the authors suggested that clonal diversity may have been underestimated. A significant rise in spike-specific TCR breadth and depth was observed after two AZD1222 doses relative to day 0 and relative to MenACWY recipients. No day 14 peak-response samples were available, so repertoires were characterized only after the peak T cell response. CD4 TCRs associated with the vaccine covered the entire spike protein, and the dominant responses were in regions 160-218 and 743-854. Reportedly, close to half of the unique spike-specific TCRs recognized epitopes lying outside the regions that are mutated in the B.1.351 and B.1.1.7 variants.

The germline V gene supplies CDR1 KGHDR and CDR2 SFDVKD. V is clipped by 3 bases and J by 3 bases, and the sequence between their germline boundaries is 11 bases long. The CDR3, cysteine through phenylalanine, is 15 amino acids long. CDR3 DNA only is kept here, 45 bases in frame from base 1. The CDR3 regions of human TCRbeta chains were analyzed by immunosequencing. In the authors' own workflow: Repertoire TCRs were checked for matches against a reference library of SARS-CoV-2-specific TCRs that had been generated using the MIRA antigen-specificity platform. Breadth meant the fraction of unique TCRs that were SARS-CoV-2-associated, whereas depth meant the fraction of total T cells that were SARS-CoV-2-associated. Using the MIRA data, each spike-specific TCR was assigned both to the spike region to which the TCR was reactive and to a CD4 or CD8 class. Log10-transformed breadth and depth values were compared by one-way ANOVA with Sidak's multiple comparisons tests. TCRdb mirrors the immuneACCESS table, restricted to in-frame sequences. Some clones are absent from its copies; in checked studies, under half trace to an unresolved V gene, and the reason for the others is unknown. Clone size and the V and J calls come from that table; the DNA yielded D and trimming. This sample holds some 120,000 clones; around 82% were observed only once. Of the sample, 5% to 7% is held by the ten largest clones.

The sample here was peripheral blood, taken on day 0 of AZD1222 vaccination. The chain employs TRBV24-1 and TRBJ1-5, with no confident D gene call. The source is an adult in good health. Here is the DNA: TGTGCCACCAGTGATCGGCAGGCACACAATCAGCCCCAGCATTTT. It specifies CATSDRQAHNQPQHF.